The T cell receptor beta chain under discussion was sequenced for a study of cytomegalovirus exposure and HLA in healthy donors. Overall study: The roughly 700 first-cohort repertoires shared a platform with the roughly 110 validation repertoires, as reported in a later analysis. Study-wide findings and caveats: Using the classifier, cytomegalovirus status was reportedly diagnosed with high specificity and sensitivity. Cytomegalovirus association was listed for about 170 TCR beta chains. Subsequent analysis showed first-cohort TCR clusters tending to co-occur in roughly 130 validation repertoires.

Looked up from germline, CDR1 is LGHNT and CDR2 is FRNRAP. V was trimmed by 6 bases and J by 0 bases, leaving 6 bases between them. The CDR3 runs to 13 residues. In the case of this clone: The antigen is unknown.

Method: immunoSEQ multiplex PCR; TCRdb's copy keeps in-frame clones and lacks some. The repertoire includes 220,000 or so clones, 80% to 85% of them detected once, and over 13% sits in the top ten. The chain links TRBV12-5 to TRBJ2-1; D unresolved. The source is a woman younger than 45 in good health and CMV-seropositive. The sample consisted of PBMCs. CDR3 sequence: CASGSLSYNEQFF. The CDR3 DNA sequence: TGTGCTAGTGGGTCGCTCTCCTACAATGAGCAGTTCTTC.